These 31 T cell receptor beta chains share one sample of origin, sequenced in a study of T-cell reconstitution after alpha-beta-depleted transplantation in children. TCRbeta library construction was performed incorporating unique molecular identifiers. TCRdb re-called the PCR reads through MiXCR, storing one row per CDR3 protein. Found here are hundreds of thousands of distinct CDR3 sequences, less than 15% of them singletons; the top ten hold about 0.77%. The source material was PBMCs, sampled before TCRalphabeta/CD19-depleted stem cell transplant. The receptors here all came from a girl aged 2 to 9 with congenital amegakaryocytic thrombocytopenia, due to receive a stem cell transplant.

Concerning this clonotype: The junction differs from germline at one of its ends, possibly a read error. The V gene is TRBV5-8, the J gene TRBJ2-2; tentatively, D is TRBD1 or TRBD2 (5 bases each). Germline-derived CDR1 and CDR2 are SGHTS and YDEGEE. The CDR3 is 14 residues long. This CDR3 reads CASSEGRWPGELSF. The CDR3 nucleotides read TGTGCCAGCAGCGAGGGACGGTGGCCCGGGGAGCTGTCTTTT. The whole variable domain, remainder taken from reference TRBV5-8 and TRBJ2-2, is EAGVTQSPTHLIKTRGQQATLRCSPISGHTSVYWYQQALGLGLQFLLWYDEGEERNRGNFPPRFSGRQFPNYSSELNVNALELEDSALYLCASSEGRWPGELSFGEGSRLTVL.

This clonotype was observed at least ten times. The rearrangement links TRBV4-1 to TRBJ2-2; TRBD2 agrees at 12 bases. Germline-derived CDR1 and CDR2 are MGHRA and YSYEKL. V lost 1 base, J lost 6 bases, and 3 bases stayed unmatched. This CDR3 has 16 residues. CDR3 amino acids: CASSQGLAGASGELFF. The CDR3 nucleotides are TGCGCCAGCAGCCAAGGACTAGCGGGAGCCTCCGGGGAGCTGTTTTTT.

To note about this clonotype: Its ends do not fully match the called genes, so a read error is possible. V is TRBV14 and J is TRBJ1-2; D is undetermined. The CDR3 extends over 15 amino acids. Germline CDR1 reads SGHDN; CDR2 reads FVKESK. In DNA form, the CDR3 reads TGTGCCAGCAGCCAAGATCTTGGCAATGACTATGGCCACACCTTC. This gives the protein CASSQDLGNDYGHTF.

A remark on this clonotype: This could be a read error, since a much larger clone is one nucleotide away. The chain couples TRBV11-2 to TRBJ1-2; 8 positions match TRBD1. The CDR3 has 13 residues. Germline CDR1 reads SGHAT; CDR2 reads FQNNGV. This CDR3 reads CASSPGQAYGDTF. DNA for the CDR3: TGTGCCAGCAGCCCGGGACAGGCCTATGGCGACACCTTC.

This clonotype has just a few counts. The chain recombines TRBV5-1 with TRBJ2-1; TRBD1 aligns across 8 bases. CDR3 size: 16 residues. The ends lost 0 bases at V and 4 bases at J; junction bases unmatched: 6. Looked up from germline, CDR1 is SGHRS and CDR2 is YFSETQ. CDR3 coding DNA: TGCGCCAGCAGCTTGGGGTGGGGGACAGGTTACAATGAGCAGTTCTTC. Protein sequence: CASSLGWGTGYNEQFF. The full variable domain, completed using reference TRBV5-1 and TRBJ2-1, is KAGVTQTPRYLIKTRGQQVTLSCSPISGHRSVSWYQQTPGQGLQFLFEYFSETQRNKGNFPGRFSGRQFSNSRSEMNVSTLELGDSALYLCASSLGWGTGYNEQFFGPGTRLTVL.

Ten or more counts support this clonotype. For the CDR3, the DNA is TGCGCCAGCAGCTTGGCTGGGTCTGGGGCCAACGTCCTGACTTTC. It translates to CASSLAGSGANVLTF. This chain uses TRBV5-1 with TRBJ2-6; D ambiguous. The germline V gene has CDR1 SGHRS and CDR2 YFSETQ. The V and J ends lost 0 bases and 1 base respectively, with 5 bases between them. This CDR3 is built from 15 residues. Together with reference TRBV5-1 and TRBJ2-6, the CDR3 gives the full variable domain: KAGVTQTPRYLIKTRGQQVTLSCSPISGHRSVSWYQQTPGQGLQFLFEYFSETQRNKGNFPGRFSGRQFSNSRSEMNVSTLELGDSALYLCASSLAGSGANVLTFGAGSRLTVL.

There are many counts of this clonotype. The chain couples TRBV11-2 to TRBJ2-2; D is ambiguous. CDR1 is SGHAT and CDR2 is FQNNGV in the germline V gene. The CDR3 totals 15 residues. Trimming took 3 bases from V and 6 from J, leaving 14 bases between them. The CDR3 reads CASSFDVLVAGELFF. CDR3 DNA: TGTGCCAGCAGCTTCGACGTATTAGTGGCCGGGGAGCTGTTTTTT.

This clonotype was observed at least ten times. CDR3 amino acids: CASSLGTGGSLLSYEQYF. In nucleotides, the CDR3 is TGTGCCAGCAGTTTGGGGACAGGGGGTTCCCTACTATCCTACGAGCAGTACTTC. The chain employs TRBV28 and TRBJ2-7, with 11 bases that match TRBD1. The J segment lost 1 base and the V segment lost 3 bases, leaving 11 bases of the junction unmatched. Germline loops: CDR1 MDHEN, CDR2 SYDVKM. The CDR3 runs 18 residues. Variable domain in full (rest from reference TRBV28 and TRBJ2-7): DVKVTQSSRYLVKRTGEKVFLECVQDMDHENMFWYRQDPGLGLRLIYFSYDVKMKEKGDIPEGYSVSREKKERFSLILESASTNQTSMYLCASSLGTGGSLLSYEQYFGPGTRLTVT.

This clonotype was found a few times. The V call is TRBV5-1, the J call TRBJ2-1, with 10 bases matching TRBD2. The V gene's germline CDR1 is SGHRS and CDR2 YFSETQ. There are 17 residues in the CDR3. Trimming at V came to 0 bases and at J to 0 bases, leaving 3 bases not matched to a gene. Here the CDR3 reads CASSLVSSGSSYNEQFF. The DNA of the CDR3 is TGCGCCAGCAGCTTGGTTTCTAGCGGGAGCTCCTACAATGAGCAGTTCTTC.

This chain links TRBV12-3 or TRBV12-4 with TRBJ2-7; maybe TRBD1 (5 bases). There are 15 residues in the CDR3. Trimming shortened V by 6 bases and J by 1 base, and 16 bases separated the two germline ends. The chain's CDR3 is CASRPDSYFSYEQYF. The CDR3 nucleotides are TGTGCCAGCAGGCCTGACAGCTATTTTTCCTACGAGCAGTACTTC.

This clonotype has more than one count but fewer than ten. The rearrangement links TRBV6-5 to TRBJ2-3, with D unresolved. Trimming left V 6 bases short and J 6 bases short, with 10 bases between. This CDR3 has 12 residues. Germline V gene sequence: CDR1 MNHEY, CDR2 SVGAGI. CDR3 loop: CASSNPRDTQYF. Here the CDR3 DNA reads TGTGCCAGCAGCAACCCCAGGGATACGCAGTATTTT.

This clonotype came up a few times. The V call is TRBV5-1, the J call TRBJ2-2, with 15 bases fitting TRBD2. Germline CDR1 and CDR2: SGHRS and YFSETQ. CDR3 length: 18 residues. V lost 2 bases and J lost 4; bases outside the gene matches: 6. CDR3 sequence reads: CASSFGTSGRRITGELFF. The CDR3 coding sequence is TGCGCCAGCAGCTTTGGGACTAGCGGGAGGCGGATCACCGGGGAGCTGTTTTTT. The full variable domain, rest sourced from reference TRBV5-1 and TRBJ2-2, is KAGVTQTPRYLIKTRGQQVTLSCSPISGHRSVSWYQQTPGQGLQFLFEYFSETQRNKGNFPGRFSGRQFSNSRSEMNVSTLELGDSALYLCASSFGTSGRRITGELFFGEGSRLTVL.

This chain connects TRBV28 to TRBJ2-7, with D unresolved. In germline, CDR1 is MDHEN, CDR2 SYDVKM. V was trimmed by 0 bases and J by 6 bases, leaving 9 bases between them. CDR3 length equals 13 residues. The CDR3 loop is CASSLWASPEQYF. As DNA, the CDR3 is TGTGCCAGCAGTTTATGGGCCAGCCCCGAGCAGTACTTC.

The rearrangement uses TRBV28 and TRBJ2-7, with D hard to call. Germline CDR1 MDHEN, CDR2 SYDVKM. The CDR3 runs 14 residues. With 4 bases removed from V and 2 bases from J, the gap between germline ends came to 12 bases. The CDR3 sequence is CASSSVILTYEQYF. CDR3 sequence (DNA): TGTGCCAGCAGTTCGGTAATTCTTACCTACGAGCAGTACTTC. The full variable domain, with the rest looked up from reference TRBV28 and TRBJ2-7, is DVKVTQSSRYLVKRTGEKVFLECVQDMDHENMFWYRQDPGLGLRLIYFSYDVKMKEKGDIPEGYSVSREKKERFSLILESASTNQTSMYLCASSSVILTYEQYFGPGTRLTVT.

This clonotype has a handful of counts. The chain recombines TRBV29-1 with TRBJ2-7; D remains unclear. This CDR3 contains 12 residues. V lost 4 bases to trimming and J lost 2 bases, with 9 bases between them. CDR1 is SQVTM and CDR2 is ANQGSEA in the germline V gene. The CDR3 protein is CSVALYPYEQYF. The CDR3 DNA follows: TGCAGCGTTGCCCTTTACCCCTACGAGCAGTACTTC.

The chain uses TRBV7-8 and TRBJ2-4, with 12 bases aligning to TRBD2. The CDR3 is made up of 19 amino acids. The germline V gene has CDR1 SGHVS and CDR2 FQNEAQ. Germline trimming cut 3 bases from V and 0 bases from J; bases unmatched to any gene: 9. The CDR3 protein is CASSFGLAGRGLAKNIQYF. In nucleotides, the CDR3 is TGTGCCAGCAGCTTCGGACTAGCGGGAAGGGGCCTAGCCAAAAACATTCAGTACTTC.

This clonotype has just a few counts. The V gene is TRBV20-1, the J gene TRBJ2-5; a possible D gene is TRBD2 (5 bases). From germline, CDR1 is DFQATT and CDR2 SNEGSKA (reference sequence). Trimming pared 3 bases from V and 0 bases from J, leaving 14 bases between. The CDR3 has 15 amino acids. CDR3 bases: TGCAGTGCTAGCACTAGAAGCTGGTACCAAGAGACCCAGTACTTC. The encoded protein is CSASTRSWYQETQYF.

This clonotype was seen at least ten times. CDR3 in amino acids: CASSLKGLSGKTDTQYF. The CDR3 DNA sequence: TGTGCCAGCAGCTTAAAGGGGCTGAGCGGGAAGACAGATACGCAGTATTTT. This chain uses TRBV7-2 with TRBJ2-3, with TRBD2 matching 7 bases. Germline trimming cut 2 bases from V and 3 bases from J; bases unmatched to any gene: 11. CDR1 is SGHTA and CDR2 is FQGNSA in the germline V gene. The CDR3 runs to 17 residues.

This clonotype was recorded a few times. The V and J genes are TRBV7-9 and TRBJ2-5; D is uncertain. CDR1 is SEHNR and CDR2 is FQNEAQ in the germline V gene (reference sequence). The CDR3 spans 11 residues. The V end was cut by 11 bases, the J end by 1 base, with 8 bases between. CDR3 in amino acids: CAFGSQETQYF. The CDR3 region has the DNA TGTGCCTTTGGCAGCCAAGAGACCCAGTACTTC.

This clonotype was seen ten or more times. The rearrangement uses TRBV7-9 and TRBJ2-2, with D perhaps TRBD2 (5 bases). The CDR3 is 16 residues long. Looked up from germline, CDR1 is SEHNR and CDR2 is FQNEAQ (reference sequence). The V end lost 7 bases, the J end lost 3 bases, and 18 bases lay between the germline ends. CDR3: CASKPDGNKHTGELFF. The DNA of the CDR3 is TGTGCCAGCAAACCCGACGGGAATAAACACACCGGGGAGCTGTTTTTT.

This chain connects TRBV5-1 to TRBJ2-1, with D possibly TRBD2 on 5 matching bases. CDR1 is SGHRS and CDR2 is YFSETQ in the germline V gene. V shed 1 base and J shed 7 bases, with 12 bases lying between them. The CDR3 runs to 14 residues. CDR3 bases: TGCGCCAGCAGCTTGTTACTAGATCCTAATGAGCAGTTCTTC. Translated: CASSLLLDPNEQFF.

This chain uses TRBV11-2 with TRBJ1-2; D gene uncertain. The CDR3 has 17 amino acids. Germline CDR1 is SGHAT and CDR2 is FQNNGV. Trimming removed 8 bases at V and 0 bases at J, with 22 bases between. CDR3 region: CASRLIPRKVTNYGYTF. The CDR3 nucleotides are TGTGCCAGCCGCCTCATCCCCAGGAAAGTCACTAACTATGGCTACACCTTC.

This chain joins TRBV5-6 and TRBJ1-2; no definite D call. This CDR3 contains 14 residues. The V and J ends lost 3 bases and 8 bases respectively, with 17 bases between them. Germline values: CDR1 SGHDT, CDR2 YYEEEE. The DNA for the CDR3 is TGTGCCAGCAGCTCCCTAGGCCGGGAGAGGGGCTACACCTTC. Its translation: CASSSLGRERGYTF.

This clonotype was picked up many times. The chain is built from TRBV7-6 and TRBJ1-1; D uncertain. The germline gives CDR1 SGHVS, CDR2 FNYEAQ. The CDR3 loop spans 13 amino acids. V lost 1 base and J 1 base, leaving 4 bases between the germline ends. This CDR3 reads CASSLDPNTEAFF. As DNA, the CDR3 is TGTGCCAGCAGCTTAGACCCGAACACTGAAGCTTTCTTT.

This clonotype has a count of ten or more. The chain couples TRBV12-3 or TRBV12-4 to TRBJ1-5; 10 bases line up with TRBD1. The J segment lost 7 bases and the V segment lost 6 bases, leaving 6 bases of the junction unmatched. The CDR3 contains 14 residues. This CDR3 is CASRGTGAEQPQHF. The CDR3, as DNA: TGTGCCAGCAGGGGGACAGGGGCCGAACAGCCCCAGCATTTT.

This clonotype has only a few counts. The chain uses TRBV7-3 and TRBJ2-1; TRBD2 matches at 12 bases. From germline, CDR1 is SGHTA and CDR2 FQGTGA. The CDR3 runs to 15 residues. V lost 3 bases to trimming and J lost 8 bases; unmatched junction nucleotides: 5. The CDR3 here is CASSLTSGSLDEQFF. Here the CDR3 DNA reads TGTGCCAGCAGCTTGACTAGCGGGAGTTTAGATGAGCAGTTCTTC.

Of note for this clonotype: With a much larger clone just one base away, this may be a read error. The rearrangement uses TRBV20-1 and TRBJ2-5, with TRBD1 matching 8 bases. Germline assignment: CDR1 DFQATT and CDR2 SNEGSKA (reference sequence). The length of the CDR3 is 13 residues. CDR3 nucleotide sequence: TGCAGTGCTAGAATCCAGGGGGCGGAGATCCAGTACTTC. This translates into CSARIQGAEIQYF.

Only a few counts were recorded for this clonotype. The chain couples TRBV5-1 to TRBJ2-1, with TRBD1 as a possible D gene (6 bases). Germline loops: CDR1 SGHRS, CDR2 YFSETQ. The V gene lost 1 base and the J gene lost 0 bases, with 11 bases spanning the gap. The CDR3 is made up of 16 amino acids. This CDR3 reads CASSLQGSGSYNEQFF. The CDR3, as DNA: TGCGCCAGCAGCTTGCAGGGGTCGGGCTCCTACAATGAGCAGTTCTTC. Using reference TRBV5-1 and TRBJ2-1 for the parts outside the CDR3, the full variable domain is KAGVTQTPRYLIKTRGQQVTLSCSPISGHRSVSWYQQTPGQGLQFLFEYFSETQRNKGNFPGRFSGRQFSNSRSEMNVSTLELGDSALYLCASSLQGSGSYNEQFFGPGTRLTVL.

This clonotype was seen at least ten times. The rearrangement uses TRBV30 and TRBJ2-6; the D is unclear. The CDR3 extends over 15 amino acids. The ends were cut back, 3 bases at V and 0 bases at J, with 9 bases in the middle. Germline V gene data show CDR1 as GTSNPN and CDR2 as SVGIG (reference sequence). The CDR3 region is CAWRTFSSGANVLTF. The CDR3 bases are TGTGCCTGGAGGACTTTCAGCTCTGGGGCCAACGTCCTGACTTTC.

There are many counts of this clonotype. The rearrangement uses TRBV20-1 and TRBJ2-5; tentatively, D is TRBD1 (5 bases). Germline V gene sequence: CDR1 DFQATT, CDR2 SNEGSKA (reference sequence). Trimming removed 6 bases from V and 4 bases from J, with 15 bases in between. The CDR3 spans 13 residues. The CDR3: CSAPPGLRETQYF. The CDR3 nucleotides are TGCAGTGCCCCCCCAGGGTTAAGAGAGACCCAGTACTTC.

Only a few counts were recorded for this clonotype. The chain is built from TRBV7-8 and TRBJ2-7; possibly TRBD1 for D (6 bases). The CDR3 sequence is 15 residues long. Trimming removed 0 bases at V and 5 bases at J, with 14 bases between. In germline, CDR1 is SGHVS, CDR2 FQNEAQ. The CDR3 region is CASSLAAGEGDEQYF. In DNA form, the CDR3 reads TGTGCCAGCAGCTTAGCCGCAGGGGAAGGCGACGAGCAGTACTTC.